This TCR beta chain was captured by sequencing in a study of Tregs in tolerant kidney transplant recipients. Related graft donors supplied nonmyeloablative bone marrow transplants, and mixed chimerism was transient. Unstimulated Tregs (CD4+CD25+CD127-) and CD4+CD25- non-Tregs were sorted from PBMCs. Looked up from germline, CDR1 is SGHDT and CDR2 is YYEEEE. V was shortened by 2 bases and J by 2 bases, with 7 bases between the two germline ends. CDR3 length equals 13 residues. Repertoires were generated with immunoSEQ multiplex PCR, while TCRdb's copy carries only in-frame clones and drops some. The sample lists approximately 47,000 clones, approximately 89% occurring once. Overall study results and limits: Few patients were studied, so findings need validation in larger groups. Nucleotide sequences could not be compared across some patients' samples due to primer changes.

In regard to this clone: What it recognizes is unknown.

The sequences come from CD8+ T cells from blood (PBMCs), collected 12 months after the transplant. This TCR was recovered from a human patient who received a combined kidney and bone marrow transplant. Some T cells may originate from the graft donor. V gene TRBV5-6 combines with J gene TRBJ1-1; no firm D call. The CDR3 coding sequence is TGTGCCAGCAGCTTAGGGAGAAACACTGAAGCTTTCTTT. Its translation is CASSLGRNTEAFF.